These T cell receptor beta chains were read from a single sample in a study of T cells of healthy individuals. MiXCR, run by TCRdb on the 5' RACE reads, gives a single entry per CDR3 protein. The repertoire consists of tens of thousands of distinct CDR3 sequences, with around 15% occurring once and the leading ten covering roughly 4.7%. The receptor set was obtained from a human donor in good health. Each CDR3 is given with its conserved first and last residue. Fields, in order: D gene, clone size, V gene, J gene, CDR3 protein, CDR3 DNA. D genes are given only for firm matches. Some rows have no size entry. The others give once, few or many, or a class for an expanded clone.

.,many,TRBV19,TRBJ1-2,CASSEGRLGATIMTGYGYTF,TGTGCCAGTAGTGAAGGCAGGTTAGGGGCAACTATAATGACGGGCTATGGCTACACCTTC
TRBD2,many,TRBV11-2,TRBJ2-7,CASSIPSGGGYEQYF,TGTGCCAGCAGCATTCCTAGCGGGGGTGGCTACGAGCAGTACTTC
TRBD1,many,TRBV20-1,TRBJ2-3,CSARTGGDTQYF,TGCAGTGCTCGTACAGGGGGCGATACGCAGTATTTT
.,.,TRBV2,TRBJ1-1,CASSLIMNTEAFF,TGTGCCAGCAGTCTAATTATGAACACTGAAGCTTTCTTT
.,many,TRBV9,TRBJ2-5,CASSAGEAGASESQYF,TGTGCCAGCAGCGCCGGGGAGGCAGGGGCCTCCGAATCCCAGTACTTC
TRBD2,many,TRBV9,TRBJ2-3,CASSAFSGVLTDTQYF,TGTGCCAGCAGCGCCTTTAGCGGGGTCCTCACAGATACGCAGTATTTT
.,.,TRBV14,TRBJ2-1,CASSQGASRGNEQFF,TGTGCCAGCAGCCAAGGAGCGAGCAGGGGTAATGAGCAGTTCTTC
.,.,TRBV20-1,TRBJ2-2,CSAGTTYTGELFF,TGCAGTGCTGGGACAACCTACACCGGGGAGCTGTTTTTT
TRBD2,.,TRBV12-3/TRBV12-4,TRBJ2-2,CASVSGLAGGELFF,TGTGCCAGCGTTTCGGGACTAGCGGGAGGGGAGCTGTTTTTT
.,once,TRBV7-9,TRBJ1-4,CASSFRRRAAEKLFF,TGTGCCAGCAGTTTCCGCCGAAGGGCTGCTGAAAAACTGTTTTTT
.,few,TRBV5-1,TRBJ1-1,CASRSQGTANTEAFF,TGCGCCAGCAGAAGTCAGGGGACGGCGAACACTGAAGCTTTCTTT
TRBD1,many,TRBV9,TRBJ2-3,CASSAQGAADTQYF,TGTGCCAGCAGCGCACAGGGGGCCGCAGATACGCAGTATTTT
TRBD1,.,TRBV28,TRBJ2-1,CASSGVRGRGRPNEQFF,TGTGCCAGCAGTGGTGTTCGGGGCAGGGGGCGCCCCAATGAGCAGTTCTTC
TRBD2,few,TRBV5-1,TRBJ2-2,CASSLEGLAGALDTGELFF,TGCGCCAGCAGCTTGGAAGGACTAGCGGGGGCCCTGGACACCGGGGAGCTGTTTTTT
.,many,TRBV5-1,TRBJ2-1,CASSIRDGYNEQFF,TGCGCCAGCAGCATCCGGGACGGTTACAATGAGCAGTTCTTC
.,.,TRBV12-3/TRBV12-4,TRBJ1-6,CASSFRGDSPLHF,TGTGCCAGCAGTTTCCGGGGGGATTCACCCCTCCACTTT
.,many,TRBV10-2,TRBJ2-7,CASSEQAGGVQYF,TGCGCCAGCAGTGAGCAAGCAGGTGGGGTGCAGTACTTC
TRBD2,.,TRBV6-5,TRBJ2-1,CASSYEGLAPNNEQFF,TGTGCCAGCAGTTACGAAGGACTAGCTCCAAACAATGAGCAGTTCTTC
.,many,TRBV7-2,TRBJ1-5,CASSLDRGNQPQHF,TGTGCCAGCAGCTTAGATCGTGGCAATCAGCCCCAGCATTTT
TRBD2,.,TRBV30,TRBJ2-1,CAWSETSGPGFF,TGTGCCTGGAGCGAAACTAGCGGGCCGGGGTTCTTC
TRBD2,few,TRBV3-1,TRBJ2-1,CASSPLAAIYNEQFF,TGTGCCAGCAGCCCACTAGCGGCCATATACAATGAGCAGTTCTTC
.,.,TRBV7-3,TRBJ1-5,CASSPHRGNQPQHF,TGTGCCAGCAGCCCACATAGAGGCAATCAGCCCCAGCATTTT
TRBD2,few,TRBV5-5,TRBJ2-4,CASSSRTSKNIQYF,TGTGCCAGCAGCTCACGGACTAGCAAAAACATTCAGTACTTC
.,few,TRBV5-1,TRBJ1-2,CASAIGLFYGYTF,TGCGCCAGCGCGATAGGACTTTTCTATGGCTACACCTTC
.,medium-sized,TRBV29-1,TRBJ1-1,CSADSGPGPAFF,TGCAGCGCCGACTCGGGGCCAGGGCCAGCTTTCTTT
.,few,TRBV7-9,TRBJ2-1,CASSTRGSSYNEQFF,TGTGCCAGCAGCACCCGGGGTAGCTCCTACAATGAGCAGTTCTTC
TRBD2,few,TRBV5-1,TRBJ2-2,CASTYQREAKNTGELFF,TGCGCCAGCACCTACCAGCGGGAGGCCAAGAACACCGGGGAGCTGTTTTTT
TRBD2,few,TRBV5-4,TRBJ2-1,CASRLAGANEQFF,TGTGCCTCCCGACTAGCGGGGGCCAATGAGCAGTTCTTC
TRBD2,many,TRBV3-1,TRBJ2-3,CASSLGLAPDTQYF,TGTGCCAGCAGCCTCGGACTAGCCCCAGATACGCAGTATTTT
TRBD1,.,TRBV27,TRBJ1-1,CASRGQENTEAFF,TGTGCCAGCAGGGGACAGGAGAACACTGAAGCTTTCTTT
TRBD1,many,TRBV30,TRBJ2-3,CAWNRGFTDTQYF,TGTGCCTGGAACAGGGGGTTTACAGATACGCAGTATTTT
TRBD2,.,TRBV4-1,TRBJ2-5,CASSQEQRDGETQYF,TGCGCCAGCAGCCAAGAACAGCGGGATGGGGAGACCCAGTACTTC
.,many,TRBV3-1,TRBJ2-7,CASSQVMGSVYEQYF,TGTGCCAGCAGCCAAGTTATGGGGTCAGTCTACGAGCAGTACTTC
.,many,TRBV6-2/TRBV6-3,TRBJ2-1,CASSYSPQTLQYRGEQFF,TGTGCCAGCAGTTACTCACCCCAGACCTTACAATACCGTGGTGAGCAGTTCTTC
.,many,TRBV15,TRBJ1-1,CATSRDRGIARGEAFF,TGTGCCACCAGCAGAGATCGAGGGATTGCGAGGGGTGAAGCTTTCTTT
.,many,TRBV6-5,TRBJ2-1,CASSSIRRRLEVRNNEQFF,TGTGCCAGCAGTTCCATTAGGCGAAGACTGGAGGTGAGAAACAATGAGCAGTTCTTC
.,.,TRBV2,TRBJ1-1,CASSEGYAGTEAFF,TGTGCCAGCAGTGAAGGTTATGCGGGGACTGAAGCTTTCTTT
TRBD2,.,TRBV11-3,TRBJ2-1,CATRQSGTNEQFF,TGTGCCACCAGACAGAGCGGGACGAATGAGCAGTTCTTC
TRBD1,.,TRBV5-1,TRBJ2-7,CASRGQSYEQYF,TGCGCCAGCAGGGGACAGAGCTACGAGCAGTACTTC
.,many,TRBV9,TRBJ2-7,CASSVGSSNEQYF,TGTGCCAGCAGCGTGGGTAGTTCGAACGAGCAGTACTTC
TRBD2,many,TRBV20-1,TRBJ2-1,CSARPGLAGENEQFF,TGCAGTGCTAGGCCGGGACTAGCGGGAGAGAATGAGCAGTTCTTC
TRBD1,.,TRBV5-1,TRBJ1-1,CASSFGRMGQGVNLPEAFF,TGCGCCAGCAGCTTTGGCCGTATGGGGCAGGGGGTCAATTTGCCTGAAGCTTTCTTT
TRBD2,few,TRBV4-3,TRBJ2-7,CASSQGSAAGGSYEQYF,TGCGCCAGCAGCCAAGGCTCGGCGGCGGGAGGCTCCTACGAGCAGTACTTC
.,few,TRBV7-3,TRBJ2-1,CASSALPGTLINEQFF,TGTGCCAGCAGCGCCCTACCCGGGACTCTAATCAATGAGCAGTTCTTC
TRBD2,.,TRBV20-1,TRBJ2-1,CSARSPGGVNEQFF,TGCAGTGCTAGATCCCCGGGGGGGGTCAATGAGCAGTTCTTC
.,few,TRBV9,TRBJ1-1,CASSVDGQQNTEAFF,TGTGCCAGCAGCGTAGACGGGCAGCAGAACACTGAAGCTTTCTTT
.,many,TRBV6-5,TRBJ1-1,CASSSSSPSEAFF,TGTGCCAGCAGTTCCTCCAGCCCGAGCGAAGCTTTCTTT
.,many,TRBV20-1,TRBJ1-5,CSARDAAGTQYSNQPQHF,TGCAGTGCTAGAGATGCCGCCGGGACTCAATATAGCAATCAGCCCCAGCATTTT
TRBD1,many,TRBV6-2/TRBV6-3,TRBJ1-1,CASSYPGGGTEAFF,TGTGCCAGCAGTTACCCAGGGGGAGGCACTGAAGCTTTCTTT